These 31 T cell receptor beta chains originate from one sample sequenced in a study of T cell repertoires in cytomegalovirus infection. MiXCR was run by TCRdb on the reads, yielding one entry per CDR3 protein. The sample lists hundreds of thousands of distinct CDR3 sequences; about a tenth were seen once. The sample comprised PBMCs. These TCRs come from a human donor in good health (CMV status not recorded). Some clones in this sample may be carry-over from other donors' samples.

There are many counts of this clonotype. The chain combines TRBV6-2 or TRBV6-3 with TRBJ2-5, with D perhaps TRBD2 (7 bases). This CDR3 is built from 16 residues. V lost 5 bases to trimming and J lost 3 bases, with 19 bases between them. The germline gives CDR1 MNHEY, CDR2 SVGEGT. The CDR3 sequence: CASSALRGAAKETQYF. The CDR3 DNA is TGTGCCAGCAGTGCACTACGGGGGGCAGCCAAAGAGACCCAGTACTTC.

The chain links TRBV28 to TRBJ2-1; 10 bases line up with TRBD2. Per the germline V gene, CDR1 is MDHEN and CDR2 is SYDVKM. V was clipped by 4 bases and J by 13 bases; unmatched bases: 4. CDR3 length: 12 residues. Here the CDR3 DNA reads TGTGCCAGCAGTTCTAGCGGGAGCCCACAGTTCTTC. Its protein is CASSSSGSPQFF.

This clonotype was found many times. The chain joins TRBV29-1 to TRBJ1-2, with a tentative D call TRBD1 (6 bases). Germline V gene lookup returns CDR1 SQVTM and CDR2 ANQGSEA. CDR3 length: 13 amino acids. V was trimmed by 0 bases and J by 6 bases, leaving 11 bases between them. The CDR3: CSVEEGRGNGYTF. CDR3 DNA sequence: TGCAGCGTTGAAGAGGGCAGGGGAAATGGCTACACCTTC.

This clonotype was detected many times. The chain links TRBV6-2 or TRBV6-3 to TRBJ2-5, with D unresolved. The ends were cut back, 2 bases at V and 5 bases at J, with 15 bases in the middle. Germline CDR1 MNHEY, CDR2 SVGEGT. This CDR3 comprises 15 residues. The CDR3 spells CASSYESDSRETQYF. The CDR3 DNA follows: TGTGCCAGCAGTTACGAGTCAGATTCCAGGGAGACCCAGTACTTC.

At least ten counts were recorded for this clonotype. The genes are TRBV7-8 and TRBJ1-4; TRBD1 might be the D (6 bases). CDR1 and CDR2 (germline): SGHVS, FQNEAQ. CDR3 size: 16 residues. V lost 4 bases and J lost 5, with 17 bases in between. CDR3 nucleotides: TGTGCCAGCAGCTCGAACGAGGGAGGGGGAAATGAAAAACTGTTTTTT. Amino acid sequence: CASSSNEGGGNEKLFF. The variable domain in full, completed from reference TRBV7-8 and TRBJ1-4, reads GAGVSQSPRYKVAKRGQDVALRCDPISGHVSLFWYQQALGQGPEFLTYFQNEAQLDKSGLPSDRFFAERPEGSVSTLKIQRTQQEDSAVYLCASSSNEGGGNEKLFFGSGTQLSVL.

This clonotype was seen ten or more times. V usage is TRBV7-9 and J usage is TRBJ1-5; the D gene is possibly TRBD1 (5 bases). CDR1 and CDR2 from the germline V gene are SEHNR and FQNEAQ (reference sequence). Trimming took 5 bases from V and 8 from J, leaving 16 bases between them. This CDR3 is 14 amino acids long. CDR3 region: CASSLRGEGEPQHF. CDR3 DNA sequence: TGTGCCAGCAGCCTTCGGGGGGAGGGAGAGCCCCAGCATTTT.

This clonotype was seen at least ten times. V usage is TRBV7-2 and J usage is TRBJ1-3, with D possibly matching TRBD1 (5 bases). The germline V and J ends were trimmed by 5 bases and 1 base, with 15 bases remaining between them. Germline V gene lookup returns CDR1 SGHTA and CDR2 FQGNSA. The length of the CDR3 is 16 residues. CDR3 bases: TGTGCCAGCAGCCCTATCATGCAGGGATCTGGAAACACCATATATTTT. Its protein product is CASSPIMQGSGNTIYF. The full variable domain, completed using reference TRBV7-2 and TRBJ1-3, is GAGVSQSPSNKVTEKGKDVELRCDPISGHTALYWYRQSLGQGLEFLIYFQGNSAPDKSGLPSDRFSAERTGGSVSTLTIQRTQQEDSAVYLCASSPIMQGSGNTIYFGEGSWLTVV.

Here the CDR3 DNA reads TGTGCCAGCGTGGCATATATCCACAATGAGCAGTTCTTC. It encodes CASVAYIHNEQFF. V gene TRBV11-2 combines with J gene TRBJ2-1; D not certain. Germline CDR1 SGHAT, CDR2 FQNNGV. The CDR3 is 13 amino acids. Trimming pared 8 bases from V and 5 bases from J, leaving 13 bases between. Filled out from reference TRBV11-2 and TRBJ2-1, the complete variable domain reads EAGVAQSPRYKIIEKRQSVAFWCNPISGHATLYWYQQILGQGPKLLIQFQNNGVVDDSQLPKDRFSAERLKGVDSTLKIQPAKLEDSAVYLCASVAYIHNEQFFGPGTRLTVL.

This clonotype occurred many times. The V and J genes are TRBV7-6 and TRBJ1-1; the D is unclear. Germline CDR1 is SGHVS and CDR2 is FNYEAQ. Trimming removed 5 bases at V and 1 base at J, with 14 bases between. The CDR3 has 15 residues. The CDR3: CASSPQRAQNTEAFF. CDR3 DNA: TGTGCCAGCAGCCCCCAAAGGGCGCAGAACACTGAAGCTTTCTTT.

This clonotype was seen at least ten times. This rearrangement joins TRBV20-1 to TRBJ2-1; D is possibly TRBD2 (7 bases). V was cut by 3 bases and J by 4 bases, with 13 bases left in between. The CDR3 runs 14 residues. The germline gives CDR1 DFQATT, CDR2 SNEGSKA (reference sequence). This CDR3 is CSASRGGAYNEQFF. The CDR3 DNA follows: TGCAGTGCTAGTAGGGGGGGGGCTTACAATGAGCAGTTCTTC.

There are a few counts of this clonotype. The rearrangement uses TRBV20-1 and TRBJ2-2; possible D gene TRBD2, 5 bases. From germline, CDR1 is DFQATT and CDR2 SNEGSKA (reference sequence). Trimming took 2 bases from V and 11 from J, leaving 15 bases between them. The CDR3 sequence is 13 residues long. The chain's CDR3 is CSARSDYPKELFF. The CDR3 DNA reads TGCAGTGCTAGATCTGACTACCCAAAAGAGCTGTTTTTT.

This clonotype was found a few times. The genes are TRBV20-1 and TRBJ1-3; 9 bases match TRBD1. Germline CDR1 is DFQATT and CDR2 is SNEGSKA (reference sequence). V was pared by 5 bases and J by 0 bases, with 14 bases of the junction left unmatched. CDR3 size: 18 residues. The CDR3, as DNA: TGCAGTGCTTCCCAAAGTCCCGGGACAGGGCCCTCTGGAAACACCATATATTTT. As protein: CSASQSPGTGPSGNTIYF.

This clonotype was seen ten or more times. The CDR3 protein is CASSPPGVLGNQPQHF. The CDR3 DNA reads as TGTGCCAGCAGCCCCCCGGGAGTTTTAGGCAATCAGCCCCAGCATTTT. The chain combines TRBV7-2 with TRBJ1-5; D is undetermined. This CDR3 comprises 16 residues. Trimming removed 5 bases at V and 2 bases at J, with 16 bases between. Germline values: CDR1 SGHTA, CDR2 FQGNSA.

This clonotype has a count of ten or more. The chain is built from TRBV10-3 and TRBJ2-5, with D maybe TRBD1 (5 bases). The CDR3 loop spans 14 amino acids. Trimming pared 0 bases from V and 4 bases from J, leaving 9 bases between. Germline CDR1 reads ENHRY; CDR2 reads SYGVKD. This chain's CDR3 is CAISESGRAETQYF. CDR3 DNA: TGTGCCATCAGTGAGTCGGGCAGGGCAGAGACCCAGTACTTC.

This clonotype was seen ten or more times. The rearrangement links TRBV4-1 to TRBJ2-7, with 8 bases lining up with TRBD1. J gave up 4 bases and V 1 base, and 3 bases lay outside the gene matches. The CDR3 totals 14 residues. CDR1 MGHRA and CDR2 YSYEKL come from the germline V gene. The CDR3 sequence is CASSQGDRGYEQYV. DNA of the CDR3: TGCGCCAGCAGCCAAGGCGACAGGGGTTACGAGCAGTACGTC.

In this sample, this clonotype turned up a few times. This rearrangement joins TRBV15 to TRBJ2-1, with D hard to call. The CDR3 spans 14 residues. Per the germline V gene, CDR1 is LNHNV and CDR2 is YYDKDF (reference sequence). V was clipped by 1 base and J by 4 bases, with 8 bases between them. The chain's CDR3 is CATSRGFEYNEQFF. The CDR3, as DNA: TGTGCCACCAGCAGAGGTTTTGAGTACAATGAGCAGTTCTTC.

This clonotype has at least ten counts. The chain employs TRBV6-2 or TRBV6-3 and TRBJ1-1; D is undetermined. The CDR3 loop spans 14 amino acids. Trimming pared 0 bases from V and 5 bases from J, leaving 10 bases between. In germline, CDR1 is MNHEY, CDR2 SVGEGT. CDR3 in amino acids: CASSYSYLGTEAFF. The CDR3 coding sequence is TGTGCCAGCAGTTACTCTTATTTGGGTACTGAAGCTTTCTTT.

Many counts were recorded for this clonotype. The chain joins TRBV20-1 to TRBJ2-3; a possible D gene is TRBD2 (6 bases). CDR3 length equals 18 residues. Deletions cut 5 bases from V and 0 bases from J, with 24 bases between. Germline CDR1 is DFQATT and CDR2 is SNEGSKA (reference sequence). CDR3 protein: CSAGGAEFKGPSTDTQYF. CDR3 in DNA: TGCAGTGCTGGCGGGGCAGAATTCAAGGGCCCTAGCACAGATACGCAGTATTTT.

V gene TRBV7-3 combines with J gene TRBJ2-6; the D is unclear. V lost 3 bases and J lost 0, with 9 bases in between. CDR1 SGHTA and CDR2 FQGTGA come from the germline V gene. The CDR3 consists of 16 residues. The CDR3 DNA reads as TGTGCCAGCAGCTTGATTAAGTCCTCTGGGGCCAACGTCCTGACTTTC. Protein sequence: CASSLIKSSGANVLTF.

The V gene is TRBV29-1, the J gene TRBJ2-5; 8 bases align to TRBD2. J gave up 8 bases and V 6 bases, and 14 bases lay outside the gene matches. Germline-derived CDR1 and CDR2 are SQVTM and ANQGSEA. This CDR3 comprises 14 residues. In DNA, the CDR3 is TGCAGCGTCGCAAAAGCGGGGGTCCGGGATACCCAGTACTTC. Amino acid sequence: CSVAKAGVRDTQYF.

This clonotype was detected ten times or more. V usage is TRBV10-2 and J usage is TRBJ1-5; the D is unclear. The germline V gene encodes CDR1 WSHSY and CDR2 SAAADI. CDR3 length equals 14 residues. V was clipped by 2 bases and J by 1 base, with 6 bases between them. Written as DNA, the CDR3 is TGCGCCAGCAGTGAGGGGAGGAGCAATCAGCCCCAGCATTTT. It translates to CASSEGRSNQPQHF.

The sample holds many counts of this clonotype. The chain employs TRBV7-8 and TRBJ1-5; 7 nucleotides align to TRBD1. Per the germline V gene, CDR1 is SGHVS and CDR2 is FQNEAQ. J was trimmed by 0 bases and V by 0 bases; bases with no gene match: 8. The CDR3 has 18 residues. As DNA, the CDR3 is TGTGCCAGCAGCTTAGCTTTGGACAGGTTTTATAGCAATCAGCCCCAGCATTTT. Protein product: CASSLALDRFYSNQPQHF.

Many counts were recorded for this clonotype. The V call is TRBV4-3, the J call TRBJ2-6; the D is unclear. Trimming left V 0 bases short and J 0 bases short, with 15 bases between. This CDR3 is 19 amino acids long. Per the germline V gene, CDR1 is LGHNA and CDR2 is YSLEER. Here the CDR3 reads CASSQDRWQISSGANVLTF. Written as DNA, the CDR3 is TGCGCCAGCAGCCAAGATAGGTGGCAGATAAGCTCTGGGGCCAACGTCCTGACTTTC.

This clonotype was seen ten or more times. The chain couples TRBV6-6 to TRBJ2-5; D is uncertain. CDR1 and CDR2 (germline): MNHNY, SVGAGI (reference sequence). The CDR3 extends over 14 amino acids. V lost 2 bases and J lost 1, with 8 bases in between. CDR3 DNA sequence: TGTGCCAGCAGTTACCAAGACCGCCAAGAGACCCAGTACTTC. Amino acid sequence: CASSYQDRQETQYF.

Many counts were recorded for this clonotype. The V call is TRBV7-2, the J call TRBJ1-2; D call uncertain. Deletions cut 5 bases from V and 4 bases from J, with 11 bases between. This CDR3 spans 13 amino acids. Looked up from germline, CDR1 is SGHTA and CDR2 is FQGNSA. CDR3 region: CASSPSKGYGYTF. In DNA form, the CDR3 reads TGTGCCAGCAGCCCGTCGAAGGGCTATGGCTACACCTTC.

In this sample, this clonotype turned up many times. The chain joins TRBV23-1 to TRBJ2-5, with D unresolved. TRBV23-1 is treated as an ORF (open reading frame) with a function not yet certain. The germline V and J ends were trimmed by 0 bases and 6 bases, with 5 bases remaining between them. There are 12 residues in the CDR3. The CDR3 sequence is CASSQSTQTQYF. CDR3 DNA sequence: TGCGCCAGCAGTCAATCGACCCAGACCCAGTACTTC.

This clonotype was recorded many times. The V gene is TRBV5-1, the J gene TRBJ2-2; TRBD1 agrees at 8 bases. The CDR3 sequence is 20 residues long. With 0 bases clipped from V and 2 bases from J, the junction kept 15 bases outside the gene matches. CDR1 and CDR2 (germline): SGHRS, YFSETQ. CDR3 DNA: TGCGCCAGCAGCTTGGTGGCTTCACGGCTGGGGACAGGAAACACCGGGGAGCTGTTTTTT. It encodes CASSLVASRLGTGNTGELFF.

This clonotype was recorded at least ten times. The rearrangement joins TRBV29-1 to TRBJ1-2; 8 bases map to TRBD1. Germline V gene lookup returns CDR1 SQVTM and CDR2 ANQGSEA. The CDR3 totals 14 residues. V shed 3 bases, J shed 8 bases, and the junction held 11 bases outside the gene matches. The CDR3 region is CSVDLRAGGEGYTF. In nucleotides, the CDR3 is TGCAGCGTTGACCTCCGGGCAGGGGGCGAGGGCTACACCTTC.

The table lists this clonotype with a count of one. J is TRBJ1-2 and V is TRBV29-1, with D hard to call. The CDR3 spans 13 residues. V lost 5 bases and J lost 2, with 12 bases in between. Germline V CDR1 and CDR2: SQVTM, ANQGSEA. CDR3 in DNA: TGCAGCGTTTTAAGAGGGTCCAACTATGGCTACACCTTC. Translating it yields CSVLRGSNYGYTF.

This clonotype was detected many times. CDR3 loop: CASSFTPSGEAFF. The DNA of the CDR3 is TGTGCCAGCAGCTTTACTCCAAGCGGTGAAGCTTTCTTT. The chain is built from TRBV7-6 and TRBJ1-1; D remains ambiguous. The CDR3 is 13 amino acids. Germline loops: CDR1 SGHVS, CDR2 FNYEAQ. The ends were cut back, 3 bases at V and 7 bases at J, with 12 bases in the middle.

This clonotype turned up a few times. The chain links TRBV10-3 to TRBJ1-2; 8 bases line up with TRBD1. V lost 2 bases, J lost 5 bases, and 4 bases stayed unmatched. Per the germline V gene, CDR1 is ENHRY and CDR2 is SYGVKD. The CDR3 consists of 14 residues. In nucleotides, the CDR3 is TGTGCCATCAGTGAGGACAGGGGAAGGTATGGCTACACCTTC. Its translation is CAISEDRGRYGYTF.